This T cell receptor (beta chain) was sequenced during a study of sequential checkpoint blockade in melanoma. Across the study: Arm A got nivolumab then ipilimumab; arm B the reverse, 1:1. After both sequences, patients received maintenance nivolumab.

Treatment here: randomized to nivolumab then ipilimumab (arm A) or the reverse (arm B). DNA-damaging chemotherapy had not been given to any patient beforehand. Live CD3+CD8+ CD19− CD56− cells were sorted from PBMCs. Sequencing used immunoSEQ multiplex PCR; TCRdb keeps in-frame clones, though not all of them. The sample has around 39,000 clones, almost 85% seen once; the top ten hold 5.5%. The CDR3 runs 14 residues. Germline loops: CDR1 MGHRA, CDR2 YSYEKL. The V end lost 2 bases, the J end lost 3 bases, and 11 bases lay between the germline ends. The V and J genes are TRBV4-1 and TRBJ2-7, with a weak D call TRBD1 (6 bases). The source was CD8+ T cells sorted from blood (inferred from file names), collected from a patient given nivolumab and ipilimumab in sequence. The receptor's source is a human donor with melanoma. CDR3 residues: CASSQSDRNYEQYF. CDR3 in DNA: TGCGCCAGCAGCCAATCGGACAGAAACTACGAGCAGTACTTC.